This TCR beta chain is drawn from a study of T-cell memory formation after mild COVID-19. Overall study context: TCR clusters mostly belonged to single donors.

TCRdb ran MiXCR on the 5' RACE reads and lists one entry per CDR3 protein. The table has under 150,000 distinct CDR3 sequences, about 20% seen once. Germline loops: CDR1 KGHDR, CDR2 SFDVKD. CDR3 size: 14 residues. V lost 5 bases and J lost 7, with 14 bases in between. This receptor was taken from a man between 18 and 35 years old who had mild COVID-19 (a few samples of this study predate the infection). Cell type and time point are not known. The chain joins TRBV24-1 to TRBJ2-1; possibly TRBD1 for D (6 bases). The sequencing sample was made of PBMCs or a T cell subset sorted from them (not recorded which). The CDR3 protein is CATSVQQGRNEQFF. As DNA, the CDR3 is TGTGCCACCAGTGTCCAACAGGGTCGGAATGAGCAGTTCTTC.